These T cell receptor beta chains were read from a single sample in a study of T cell repertoires in cytomegalovirus infection. Their antigen targets remain unknown. TCRdb independently ran MiXCR on the reads; one entry per CDR3 protein. The sample lists some 920,000 distinct CDR3 sequences, roughly a third occurring once. This material consisted of cultured CD8+ T cells from PBMCs, taken from culture after CMV antigen stimulation. The receptor set was obtained from a human donor in good health (CMV status not recorded). Some clones in this sample may be carry-over from other donors' samples. Both conserved end residues are part of each CDR3. A D gene is named only where the DNA matches it firmly. Expanded clones get a size class; other rows say once, few or many, or leave the size out.

CDR3 protein,CDR3 DNA,J gene,V gene,D gene,clone size
CASSDRTRRPYEQYF,TGTGCCAGCTCGGACCGAACTAGACGCCCCTACGAGCAGTACTTC,TRBJ2-7,TRBV6-1,.,.
CASRTPGQNTGELFF,TGTGCCAGCAGAACTCCGGGCCAGAACACCGGGGAGCTGTTTTTT,TRBJ2-2,TRBV7-9,.,many
CAISGTNSNQPQHF,TGTGCCATCAGTGGGACAAATAGCAATCAGCCCCAGCATTTT,TRBJ1-5,TRBV10-3,.,.
CASSIDRTGRREQYF,TGTGCCAGTAGTATAGACAGGACAGGCCGGCGCGAGCAGTACTTC,TRBJ2-7,TRBV19,TRBD1,.
CANKDDGNTEAFF,TGTGCAAACAAGGACGACGGGAACACTGAAGCTTTCTTT,TRBJ1-1,TRBV12-3/TRBV12-4,.,few
CASSVGDKDEAFF,TGTGCCAGCAGCGTAGGGGACAAGGATGAAGCTTTCTTT,TRBJ1-1,TRBV9,.,once
CASSLGSSRSYEQYF,TGTGCCAGCAGCTTAGGCAGCTCTCGATCCTACGAGCAGTACTTC,TRBJ2-7,TRBV7-4,.,few
CATKGGASGNTIYF,TGTGCCACCAAGGGAGGGGCCTCTGGAAACACCATATATTTT,TRBJ1-3,TRBV11-2,.,few
CASSEAAGTVPDTQYF,TGTGCCAGCAGTGAAGCGGCCGGGACAGTTCCAGATACGCAGTATTTT,TRBJ2-3,TRBV6-1,TRBD1,.
CASSQSASNEQFF,TGCGCCAGCAGCCAATCGGCTAGCAATGAGCAGTTCTTC,TRBJ2-1,TRBV4-1,.,few
CASSAGAQFSYNEQFF,TGTGCCAGCAGCGCTGGGGCCCAATTTTCCTACAATGAGCAGTTCTTC,TRBJ2-1,TRBV9,.,.
CASSFWTGGKTNQPQHF,TGTGCCAGCAGCTTCTGGACAGGGGGCAAGACGAATCAGCCCCAGCATTTT,TRBJ1-5,TRBV5-6,TRBD1,.
CASSQELAATDTQYF,TGTGCCAGCAGCCAAGAACTAGCGGCCACAGATACGCAGTATTTT,TRBJ2-3,TRBV14,TRBD2,.
CSVPGRAQNHNEQFF,TGCAGCGTCCCAGGGAGGGCGCAGAATCACAATGAGCAGTTCTTC,TRBJ2-1,TRBV29-1,TRBD2,.
CASSPAGGLGTDTQYF,TGTGCCAGCAGTCCAGCGGGGGGGTTGGGCACAGATACGCAGTATTTT,TRBJ2-3,TRBV27,TRBD2,.
CASWGRLNTGELFF,TGTGCCAGCTGGGGGCGCTTGAACACCGGGGAGCTGTTTTTT,TRBJ2-2,TRBV27,.,.
CATSRDGFYGYTF,TGTGCCACCAGCAGGGACGGATTCTATGGCTACACCTTC,TRBJ1-2,TRBV15,.,.
CASGLDRGGNTEAFF,TGTGCTAGTGGTCTGGACCGGGGAGGGAACACTGAAGCTTTCTTT,TRBJ1-1,TRBV12-5,.,once
CASNPTGSRNTGELFF,TGTGCCAGCAACCCAACAGGGTCGAGAAACACCGGGGAGCTGTTTTTT,TRBJ2-2,TRBV6-4,.,.
CAISPGVSNQPQHF,TGTGCCATCTCTCCAGGGGTAAGCAATCAGCCCCAGCATTTT,TRBJ1-5,TRBV10-3,.,many
CASSQVSSGGIAGTGELFF,TGTGCCAGCAGCCAAGTGTCTAGCGGGGGTATAGCGGGCACCGGGGAGCTGTTTTTT,TRBJ2-2,TRBV3-1,TRBD2,few
CASSIAPPRSYNSPLHF,TGTGCCAGCAGCATAGCCCCCCCGAGGTCCTATAATTCACCCCTCCACTTT,TRBJ1-6,TRBV14,.,.
CASSQDGQGIGANVLTF,TGCGCCAGCAGCCAAGATGGTCAGGGGATCGGGGCCAACGTCCTGACTTTC,TRBJ2-6,TRBV4-3,.,.
CASSSLPSGATNEKLFF,TGTGCCAGCAGCTCACTACCGTCAGGGGCGACTAATGAAAAACTGTTTTTT,TRBJ1-4,TRBV7-6,.,many
CASSWGQGYDEQFF,TGTGCCAGCAGCTGGGGACAGGGATACGATGAGCAGTTCTTC,TRBJ2-1,TRBV7-6,TRBD1,.
CASSYALNTEAFF,TGTGCCAGCAGTTACGCCCTGAACACTGAAGCTTTCTTT,TRBJ1-1,TRBV6-5,.,many
CATSTSGGLSSYNEQFF,TGTGCCACCTCGACTAGCGGGGGCCTGAGCTCCTACAATGAGCAGTTCTTC,TRBJ2-1,TRBV2,TRBD2,few
CASIGTGPIGETQYF,TGTGCCAGCATCGGGACAGGGCCCATTGGGGAGACCCAGTACTTC,TRBJ2-5,TRBV6-8,TRBD1,.
CSVDLPNTEAFF,TGCAGCGTTGACTTGCCGAACACTGAAGCTTTCTTT,TRBJ1-1,TRBV29-1,.,once
CSGAWGAYEQYF,TGCAGTGGGGCTTGGGGGGCCTACGAGCAGTACTTC,TRBJ2-7,TRBV20-1,.,.
CASSQDGGGTPSYEQYF,TGCGCCAGCAGCCAAGATGGGGGCGGGACCCCTTCCTACGAGCAGTACTTC,TRBJ2-7,TRBV4-1,.,.
CAGRLVSQSNTEAFF,TGTGCCGGCAGGCTTGTGAGTCAGTCAAACACTGAAGCTTTCTTT,TRBJ1-1,TRBV6-6,.,.
CASSLGQGGWAF,TGTGCCAGCAGCCTCGGACAGGGTGGTTGGGCCTTC,TRBJ1-2,TRBV7-6,TRBD1,.
CAIREGPTGWQYF,TGTGCCATCAGGGAGGGACCGACTGGTTGGCAGTATTTT,TRBJ2-3,TRBV10-3,.,few
CASSLVVRDRAGANVLTF,TGCGCCAGCAGCTTGGTAGTGAGGGACAGGGCCGGGGCCAACGTCCTGACTTTC,TRBJ2-6,TRBV5-1,TRBD1,.
CASSLWEGETQYF,TGTGCCAGCTCACTTTGGGAGGGAGAGACCCAGTACTTC,TRBJ2-5,TRBV7-6,TRBD2,.
CARTGRAGYTF,TGTGCCAGGACGGGTCGTGCTGGCTACACCTTC,TRBJ1-2,TRBV2,.,.
CASSLRVQGRGLGELFF,TGTGCCAGCAGCTTGAGGGTACAGGGGCGAGGCCTCGGGGAGCTGTTTTTT,TRBJ2-2,TRBV5-5,TRBD1,.
CASGPPMYEKFF,TGTGCTAGTGGTCCCCCGATGTATGAGAAGTTCTTC,TRBJ2-1,TRBV12-5,.,.
CASNAGSSIQPQHF,TGTGCCAGTAATGCAGGGTCGAGTATTCAGCCCCAGCATTTT,TRBJ1-5,TRBV19,.,.
CASSSRFRMSTDTQYF,TGTGCCAGCAGTTCCAGATTCAGGATGAGCACAGATACGCAGTATTTT,TRBJ2-3,TRBV6-5,.,few
CASNGGGSYEQYF,TGTGCCAGCAACGGCGGGGGTTCCTACGAGCAGTACTTC,TRBJ2-7,TRBV6-5,TRBD2,few
CASSPDRDSNQPQHF,TGTGCCAGCAGCCCGGACAGGGATAGCAATCAGCCCCAGCATTTT,TRBJ1-5,TRBV12-3/TRBV12-4,TRBD1,many
CASSLKAQGGLSNQPQHF,TGTGCCAGCAGTTTAAAGGCCCAGGGGGGCCTTAGCAATCAGCCCCAGCATTTT,TRBJ1-5,TRBV12-3/TRBV12-4,TRBD1,few
CASSPSYTDTQYF,TGTGCCAGCAGCCCTAGCTATACGGATACGCAGTATTTT,TRBJ2-3,TRBV7-6,.,.